This T cell receptor (beta chain) was recovered during a study of cytomegalovirus exposure and HLA in healthy donors. This clone is a singleton in its sample. The antigen is not known. CDR3 size: 14 residues. V was shortened by 8 bases and J by 4 bases, with 17 bases between the two germline ends. Germline CDR1 and CDR2: LNHDA and SQIVND (reference sequence). Whole-study results and caveats: It was assumed in the presence/absence analyses that sequencing depth was roughly uniform across donors.

Primers: 60 Vbeta forward and 13 Jbeta reverse. Assay used: immunoSEQ multiplex PCR; TCRdb lists only in-frame clones, some missing. This table holds approximately 170,000 clones, 55% to 70% found once. This TCR derives from a woman in her 40s in good health and CMV-seropositive. Sequences were obtained from PBMCs. The chain is built from TRBV19 and TRBJ1-1; unclear D gene. The CDR3 sequence: CASSTPGLLTEAFF. The CDR3 bases are TGTGCCAGTTCTACTCCGGGGTTACTCACTGAAGCTTTCTTT.